This section outlines one T cell receptor (beta chain) sequence together with its context. The CDR3 sequence is 12 residues long. Germline loops: CDR1 DFQATT, CDR2 SNEGSKA (reference sequence). V lost 3 bases and J lost 5, with 10 bases in between. This specimen belongs to a study of blood T cell repertoires in COVID-19. This table comes from immunoSEQ multiplex PCR, and its TCRdb copy is limited to in-frame clones, with some not included. The profile shows 250,000 to 300,000 clones, approximately 83% of them singletons. The TCR comes from an older woman with acute or convalescent COVID-19. The chain employs TRBV20-1 and TRBJ1-2; unclear D gene. Source material: peripheral blood. CDR3 DNA sequence: TGCAGTGCTAGTCGAGGCGAATATGGCTACACCTTC. It encodes CSASRGEYGYTF.